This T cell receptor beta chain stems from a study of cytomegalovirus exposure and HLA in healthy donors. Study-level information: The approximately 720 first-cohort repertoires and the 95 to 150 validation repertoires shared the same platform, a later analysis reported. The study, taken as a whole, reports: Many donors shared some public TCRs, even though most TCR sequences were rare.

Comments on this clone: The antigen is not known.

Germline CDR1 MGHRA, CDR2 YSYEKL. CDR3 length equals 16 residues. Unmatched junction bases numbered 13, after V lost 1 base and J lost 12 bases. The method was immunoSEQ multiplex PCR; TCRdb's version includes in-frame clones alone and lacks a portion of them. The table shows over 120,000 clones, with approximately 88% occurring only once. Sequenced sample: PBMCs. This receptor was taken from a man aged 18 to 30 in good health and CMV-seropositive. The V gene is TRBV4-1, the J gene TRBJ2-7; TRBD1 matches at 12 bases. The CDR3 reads CASSQVPGQGAYETYF. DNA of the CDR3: TGCGCCAGCAGCCAAGTTCCGGGACAGGGGGCGTATGAAACGTACTTC.